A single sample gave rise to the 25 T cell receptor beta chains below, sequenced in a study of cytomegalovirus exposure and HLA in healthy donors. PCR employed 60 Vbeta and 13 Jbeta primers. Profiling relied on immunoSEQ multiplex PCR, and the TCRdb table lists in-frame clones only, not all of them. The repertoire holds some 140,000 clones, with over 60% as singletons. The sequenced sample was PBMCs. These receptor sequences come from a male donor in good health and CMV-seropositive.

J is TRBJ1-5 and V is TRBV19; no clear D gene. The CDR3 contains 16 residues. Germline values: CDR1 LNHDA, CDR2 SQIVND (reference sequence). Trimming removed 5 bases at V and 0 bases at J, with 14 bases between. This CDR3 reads CASSPSRARSNQPQHF. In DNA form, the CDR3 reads TGTGCCAGTAGTCCCTCGAGGGCTCGTAGCAATCAGCCCCAGCATTTT.

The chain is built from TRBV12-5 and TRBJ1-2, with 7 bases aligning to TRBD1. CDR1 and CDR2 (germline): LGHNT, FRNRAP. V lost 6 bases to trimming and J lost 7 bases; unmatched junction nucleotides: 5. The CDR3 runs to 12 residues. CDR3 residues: CASGDRVSGYTF. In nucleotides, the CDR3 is TGTGCTAGTGGCGACAGGGTTAGTGGCTACACCTTC.

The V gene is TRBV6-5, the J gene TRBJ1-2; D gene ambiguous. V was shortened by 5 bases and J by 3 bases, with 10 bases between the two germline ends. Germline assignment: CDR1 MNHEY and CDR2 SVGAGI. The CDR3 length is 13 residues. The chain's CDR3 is CASSRYSDYGYTF. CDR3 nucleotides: TGTGCCAGCAGTCGCTACAGTGACTATGGCTACACCTTC.

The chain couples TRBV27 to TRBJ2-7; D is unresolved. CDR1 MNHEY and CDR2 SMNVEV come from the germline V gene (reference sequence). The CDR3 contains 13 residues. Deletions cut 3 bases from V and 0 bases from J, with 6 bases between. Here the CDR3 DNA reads TGTGCCAGCAGTTTGTTGAGCTCCTACGAGCAGTACTTC. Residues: CASSLLSSYEQYF.

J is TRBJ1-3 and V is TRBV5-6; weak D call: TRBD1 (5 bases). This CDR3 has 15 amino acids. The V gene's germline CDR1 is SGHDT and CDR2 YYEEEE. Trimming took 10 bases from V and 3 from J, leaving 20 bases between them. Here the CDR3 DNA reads TGTGCCGGACGCACCTGGGGGGACCATGGAAACACCATATATTTT. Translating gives CAGRTWGDHGNTIYF. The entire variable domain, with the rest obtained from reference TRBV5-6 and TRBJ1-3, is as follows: DAGVTQSPTHLIKTRGQQVTLRCSPKSGHDTVSWYQQALGQGPQFIFQYYEEEERQRGNFPDRFSGHQFPNYSSELNVNALLLGDSALYLCAGRTWGDHGNTIYFGEGSWLTVV.

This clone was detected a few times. CDR3 in amino acids: CASSLQGFNQPQHF. The CDR3 DNA sequence: TGTGCCAGCAGCTTACAGGGATTCAATCAGCCCCAGCATTTT. V is TRBV5-4 and J is TRBJ1-5, with D maybe TRBD1 (6 bases). The V end was cut by 2 bases, the J end by 3 bases, with 9 bases between. Germline V CDR1 and CDR2: SGHNT, YYREEE (reference sequence). CDR3 length: 14 amino acids.

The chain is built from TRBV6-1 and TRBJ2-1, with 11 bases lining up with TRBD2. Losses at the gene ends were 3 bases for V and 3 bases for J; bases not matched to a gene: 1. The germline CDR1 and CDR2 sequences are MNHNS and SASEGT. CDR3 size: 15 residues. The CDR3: CASSEGLADYNEQFF. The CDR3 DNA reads TGTGCCAGCAGTGAGGGACTAGCGGACTACAATGAGCAGTTCTTC.

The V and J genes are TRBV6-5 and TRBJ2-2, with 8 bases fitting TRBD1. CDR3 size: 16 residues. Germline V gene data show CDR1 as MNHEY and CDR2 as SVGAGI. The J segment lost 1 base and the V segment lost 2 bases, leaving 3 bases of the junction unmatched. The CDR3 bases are TGTGCCAGCAGTTACGGACAGGGAGGGAACACCGGGGAGCTGTTTTTT. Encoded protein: CASSYGQGGNTGELFF.

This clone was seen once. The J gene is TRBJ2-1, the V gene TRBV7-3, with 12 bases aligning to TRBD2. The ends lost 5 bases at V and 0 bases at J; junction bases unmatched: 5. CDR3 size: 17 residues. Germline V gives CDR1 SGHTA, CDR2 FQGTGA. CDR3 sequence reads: CASSGTSGSSSYNEQFF. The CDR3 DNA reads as TGTGCCAGCAGCGGGACTAGCGGGTCCAGCTCCTACAATGAGCAGTTCTTC. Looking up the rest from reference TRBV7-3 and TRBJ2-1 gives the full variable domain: GAGVSQTPSNKVTEKGKYVELRCDPISGHTALYWYRQSLGQGPEFLIYFQGTGAADDSGLPNDRFFAVRPEGSVSTLKIQRTERGDSAVYLCASSGTSGSSSYNEQFFGPGTRLTVL.

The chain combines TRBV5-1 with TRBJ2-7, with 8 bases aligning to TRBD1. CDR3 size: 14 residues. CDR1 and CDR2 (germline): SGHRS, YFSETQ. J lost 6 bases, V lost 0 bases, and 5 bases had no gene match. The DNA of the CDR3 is TGCGCCAGCAGCTTGGGGACAGGGAAGTTCGAGCAGTACTTC. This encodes CASSLGTGKFEQYF.

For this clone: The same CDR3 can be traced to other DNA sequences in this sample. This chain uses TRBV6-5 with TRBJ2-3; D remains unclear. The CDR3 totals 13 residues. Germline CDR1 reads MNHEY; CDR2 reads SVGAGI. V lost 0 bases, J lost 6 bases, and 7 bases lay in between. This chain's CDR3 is CASSYSRADTQYF. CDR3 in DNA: TGTGCCAGCAGTTACTCGCGTGCGGATACGCAGTATTTT.

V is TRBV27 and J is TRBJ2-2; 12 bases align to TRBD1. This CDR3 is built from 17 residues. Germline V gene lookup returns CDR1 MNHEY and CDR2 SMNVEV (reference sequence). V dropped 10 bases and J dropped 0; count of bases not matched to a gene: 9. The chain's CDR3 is CATSGQGAPANTGELFF. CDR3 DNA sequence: TGTGCCACCTCGGGACAGGGGGCCCCGGCGAACACCGGGGAGCTGTTTTTT.

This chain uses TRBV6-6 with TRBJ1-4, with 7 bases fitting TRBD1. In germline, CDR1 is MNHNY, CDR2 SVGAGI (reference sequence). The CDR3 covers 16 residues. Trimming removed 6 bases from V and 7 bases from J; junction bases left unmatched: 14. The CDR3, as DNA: TGTGCCAGCAGCCAAAGACAGGGATCGTGGAGTGAAAAACTGTTTTTT. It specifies CASSQRQGSWSEKLFF.

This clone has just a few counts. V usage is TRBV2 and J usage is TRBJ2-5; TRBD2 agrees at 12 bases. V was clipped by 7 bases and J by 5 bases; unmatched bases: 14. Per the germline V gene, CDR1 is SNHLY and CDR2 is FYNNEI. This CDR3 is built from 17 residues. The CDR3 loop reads CASIRSSGRATRETQYF. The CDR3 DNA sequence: TGTGCCAGCATAAGGTCTAGCGGGAGGGCCACACGGGAGACCCAGTACTTC.

CDR3 bases: TGTGCCAGCAGTTACTACAGGGGTTTAGGAGGAAACACCATATATTTT. It yields the protein CASSYYRGLGGNTIYF. The chain carries TRBV6-6 and TRBJ1-3; 7 bases map to TRBD1. CDR3 length equals 16 residues. Trimming at V came to 1 base and at J to 4 bases, leaving 7 bases not matched to a gene. Germline lookup yields CDR1 MNHNY and CDR2 SVGAGI (reference sequence).

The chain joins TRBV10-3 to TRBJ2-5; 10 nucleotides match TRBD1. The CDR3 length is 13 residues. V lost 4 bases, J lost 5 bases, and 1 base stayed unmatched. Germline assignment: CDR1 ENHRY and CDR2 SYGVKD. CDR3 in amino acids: CAISGDRGETQYF. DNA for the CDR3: TGTGCCATCAGTGGGGACAGGGGCGAGACCCAGTACTTC.

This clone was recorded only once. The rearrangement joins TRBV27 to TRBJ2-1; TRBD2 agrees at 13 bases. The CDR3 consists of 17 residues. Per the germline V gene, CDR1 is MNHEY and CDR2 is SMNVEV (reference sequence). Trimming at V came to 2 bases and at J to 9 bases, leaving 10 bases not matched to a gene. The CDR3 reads CASSLGLAGESSREQFF. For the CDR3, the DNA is TGTGCCAGCAGTTTAGGACTAGCGGGAGAGTCTAGTCGTGAGCAGTTCTTC.

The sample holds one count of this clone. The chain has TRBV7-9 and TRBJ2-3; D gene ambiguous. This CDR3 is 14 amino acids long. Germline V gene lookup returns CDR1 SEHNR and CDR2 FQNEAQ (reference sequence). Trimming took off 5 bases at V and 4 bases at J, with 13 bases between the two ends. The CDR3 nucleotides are TGTGCCAGCAGCCGCAACGGTGAGGCAGATACGCAGTATTTT. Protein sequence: CASSRNGEADTQYF.

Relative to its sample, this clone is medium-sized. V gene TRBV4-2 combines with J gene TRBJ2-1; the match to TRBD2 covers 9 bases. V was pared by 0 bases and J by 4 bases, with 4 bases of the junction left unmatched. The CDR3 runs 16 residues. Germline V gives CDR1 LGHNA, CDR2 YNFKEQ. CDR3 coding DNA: TGTGCCAGCAGCCAAGAAGGGCGGGGGGGGTACAATGAGCAGTTCTTC. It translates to CASSQEGRGGYNEQFF.

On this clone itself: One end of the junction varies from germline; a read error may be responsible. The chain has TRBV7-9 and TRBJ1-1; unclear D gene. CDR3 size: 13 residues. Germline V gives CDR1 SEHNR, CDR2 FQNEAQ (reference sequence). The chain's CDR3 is CSSSLGPSTEAFF. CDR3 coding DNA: TGTTCCAGCAGCTTAGGTCCGAGCACTGAAGCTTTCTTT.

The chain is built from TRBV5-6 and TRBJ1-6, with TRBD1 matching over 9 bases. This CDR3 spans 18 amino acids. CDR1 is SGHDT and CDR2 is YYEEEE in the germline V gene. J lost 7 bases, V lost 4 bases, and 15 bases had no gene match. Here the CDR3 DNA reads TGTGCCAGCAGCCCGGACAGGGGCCGTTACGAGATAAATTCACCCCTCCACTTT. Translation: CASSPDRGRYEINSPLHF.

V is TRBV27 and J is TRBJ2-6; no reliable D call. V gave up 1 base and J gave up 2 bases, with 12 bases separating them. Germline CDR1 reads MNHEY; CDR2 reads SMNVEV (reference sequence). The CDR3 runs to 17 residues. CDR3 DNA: TGTGCCAGCAGTTTATTCGGTCAGGAAGCTGGGGCCAACGTCCTGACTTTC. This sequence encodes CASSLFGQEAGANVLTF.

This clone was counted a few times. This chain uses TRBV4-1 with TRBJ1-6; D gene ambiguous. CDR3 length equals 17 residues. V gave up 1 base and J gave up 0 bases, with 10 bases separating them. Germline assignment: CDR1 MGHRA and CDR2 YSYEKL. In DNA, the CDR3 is TGCGCCAGCAGCCAAGGGGCCCCGACCTCCTATAATTCACCCCTCCACTTT. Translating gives CASSQGAPTSYNSPLHF.

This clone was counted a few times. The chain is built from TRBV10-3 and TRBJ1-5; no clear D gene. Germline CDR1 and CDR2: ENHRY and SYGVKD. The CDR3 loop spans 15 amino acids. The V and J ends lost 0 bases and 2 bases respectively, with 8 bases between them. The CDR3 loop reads CAISESTRGNQPQHF. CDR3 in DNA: TGTGCCATCAGTGAGTCCACGAGGGGCAATCAGCCCCAGCATTTT.

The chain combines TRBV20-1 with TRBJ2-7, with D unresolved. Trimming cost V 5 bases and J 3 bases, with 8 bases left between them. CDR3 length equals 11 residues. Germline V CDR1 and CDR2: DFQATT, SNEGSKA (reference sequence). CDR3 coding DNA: TGCAGTGCTTCTATCGTCTACGAGCAGTACTTC. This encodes CSASIVYEQYF.